This T cell receptor (beta chain) was profiled in a study of vaccination and CD4 T cells after COVID-19. The Oncomine TCR Beta short-read assay was what sequenced the DNA obtained from cultured CD4+ T cells. The template was genomic DNA from cultured CD4+ T cells. TCRdb reanalysed the PCR reads using MiXCR and keeps one entry per CDR3 protein. This table has over 8,000 distinct CDR3 sequences, around a quarter appearing once. Germline CDR1 reads SGHRS; CDR2 reads YFSETQ. The germline V and J ends were trimmed by 0 bases and 2 bases, with 6 bases remaining between them. This CDR3 region has 15 residues. As to treatment: approximately 10-day PBMC culture with coronavirus spike peptide pools or control peptides (ViraFEST assay). The sample holds a few counts of this clonotype. The antigen is unknown.

This sample comprised CD4+ T cells from blood, cultured in vitro, obtained before SARS-CoV-2 vaccination. The TCR sequence derives from a human donor who received a COVID-19 vaccine. The chain has TRBV5-1 and TRBJ2-6; D possibly corresponds to TRBD1 (6 bases). CDR3 amino acids: CASSLGGPGANVLTF. DNA of the CDR3: TGCGCCAGCAGCTTGGGGGGGCCTGGGGCCAACGTCCTGACTTTC.